This paragraph covers one TCR beta chain sequence. The data derive from a study of cytomegalovirus exposure and HLA in healthy donors. Study context: In an earlier analysis, 90 million to 130 million unique TCR beta sequences were found from 150 million to 200 million T cells.

The PCR contained 60 Vbeta and 13 Jbeta primers. Libraries were prepared by immunoSEQ multiplex PCR; TCRdb keeps only in-frame clonotypes and omits some of them. The top ten hold 1.5% to 2% of the sample, which has a few hundred thousand clones, over 60% seen once. Although they were nominally healthy when sampled, donors likely had unrecorded immune exposures. CDR1 and CDR2 (germline): SGHVS, FNYEAQ. V was cut by 5 bases and J by 8 bases, with 21 bases left in between. The CDR3 is 16 amino acids. This chain links TRBV7-6 with TRBJ2-2; D possibly corresponds to TRBD1 (6 bases). The receptor was isolated from a man between 18 and 29 years old in good health and CMV-seronegative. The specimen sequenced was PBMCs. CDR3 in DNA: TGTGCCAGCAGCGCGGCGACAGGCGGCGGTATAGGGGAGCTGTTTTTT. Translating it yields CASSAATGGGIGELFF.